One and the same sample provided the 9 T cell receptor beta chains below, sequenced in a study of Ad26.COV2.S vaccination and SARS-CoV-2 variants. Sequencing was performed with immunoSEQ multiplex PCR; in TCRdb, only in-frame clones are kept and a portion is missing. The sample records under 95,000 clones, roughly 84% being singletons. Sample: peripheral blood, taken after recovery from COVID-19. The receptors here all came from a human donor who had recovered from COVID-19.

CDR3 amino acids: CAIRGGTGEHGYTF. Written as DNA, the CDR3 is TGTGCCATCAGGGGAGGGACAGGGGAACATGGCTACACCTTC. V and J are TRBV10-3 and TRBJ1-2, with 10 bases aligning to TRBD1. V dropped 6 bases and J dropped 6; count of bases not matched to a gene: 7. The CDR3 has 14 residues. The V gene's germline CDR1 is ENHRY and CDR2 SYGVKD.

This chain connects TRBV14 to TRBJ2-1, with TRBD1 matching over 12 bases. The CDR3 loop spans 17 amino acids. Looked up from germline, CDR1 is SGHDN and CDR2 is FVKESK. V shed 1 base, J shed 8 bases, and the junction held 9 bases outside the gene matches. Here the CDR3 DNA reads TGTGCCAGCAGCCAAGTAGGGGGACAGGGGGCTTGGGATGAGCAGTTCTTC. Its translation: CASSQVGGQGAWDEQFF.

V usage is TRBV7-8 and J usage is TRBJ2-7; 9 nucleotides line up with TRBD1. Germline-derived CDR1 and CDR2 are SGHVS and FQNEAQ. The CDR3 has 17 amino acids. Losses at the gene ends were 5 bases for V and 0 bases for J; bases not matched to a gene: 11. CDR3 sequence: CASSHLAGTGSSYEQYF. CDR3 DNA sequence: TGTGCCAGCAGCCATCTAGCCGGGACAGGGAGCTCCTACGAGCAGTACTTC. Full variable domain (remainder filled in from reference TRBV7-8 and TRBJ2-7): GAGVSQSPRYKVAKRGQDVALRCDPISGHVSLFWYQQALGQGPEFLTYFQNEAQLDKSGLPSDRFFAERPEGSVSTLKIQRTQQEDSAVYLCASSHLAGTGSSYEQYFGPGTRLTVT.

V and J are TRBV5-1 and TRBJ2-2; tentatively, D is TRBD1 (7 bases). Germline V gene data show CDR1 as SGHRS and CDR2 as YFSETQ. This CDR3 comprises 16 residues. Trimming stripped 0 bases from V and 5 bases from J, with 14 bases between. The CDR3 spells CASSLVFGGQTGELFF. The CDR3, as DNA: TGCGCCAGCAGCTTGGTTTTCGGGGGACAGACCGGGGAGCTGTTTTTT.

V gene TRBV7-3 combines with J gene TRBJ1-1; D is unresolved. This CDR3 has 15 amino acids. Germline loops: CDR1 SGHTA, CDR2 FQGTGA. V was pared by 1 base and J by 2 bases, with 11 bases between. The CDR3 DNA is TGTGCCAGCAGCTTAAGTGGAGAAACCAACACTGAAGCTTTCTTT. As protein: CASSLSGETNTEAFF.

This chain joins TRBV4-2 and TRBJ2-5; TRBD2 matches at 11 bases. The CDR3 has 16 residues. The trim removed 0 bases at V and 2 bases at J, leaving 2 bases unmatched. Per germline, CDR1 LGHNA and CDR2 YNFKEQ. CDR3 DNA sequence: TGTGCCAGCAGCCAAGAATTAGCGGGAGGGCAAGAGACCCAGTACTTC. Protein: CASSQELAGGQETQYF.

The chain combines TRBV5-5 with TRBJ2-3; 7 bases match TRBD1. Germline CDR1 is SGHKS and CDR2 is YYEKEE (reference sequence). The CDR3 has 17 residues. V was clipped by 3 bases and J by 0 bases; unmatched bases: 10. The CDR3 loop is CASSYLDRTFSTDTQYF. In DNA, the CDR3 is TGTGCCAGCAGCTATTTGGACAGGACTTTCAGCACAGATACGCAGTATTTT.

The chain uses TRBV28 and TRBJ1-1; D is unclear. Germline CDR1 and CDR2: MDHEN and SYDVKM. The CDR3 totals 11 residues. V was cut by 5 bases and J by 1 base, with 2 bases left in between. The CDR3 reads CASSRNTEAFF. CDR3 sequence (DNA): TGTGCCAGCAGTCGGAACACTGAAGCTTTCTTT.

The chain joins TRBV11-2 to TRBJ2-2, with TRBD2 matching 12 bases. The CDR3 spans 19 residues. With V trimmed by 1 base and J by 3 bases, 9 bases remained unmatched. CDR1 and CDR2 (germline): SGHAT, FQNNGV. The CDR3 coding sequence is TGTGCCAGCAGCTTAGTTGGGCTAGCGGGAGGGCCGGACACCGGGGAGCTGTTTTTT. This codes for CASSLVGLAGGPDTGELFF.